Presented here are 27 T cell receptor beta chains from one specimen sequenced in a study of blood T cell repertoires in COVID-19. Only in-frame clones appear in the TCRdb table, and some are missing; sequencing was by immunoSEQ multiplex PCR. The data contain 180,000 or so clones, roughly 82% of them seen just once; the ten biggest clones take up around 5.7%. Sequencing used PBMCs or T cells enriched from blood (not recorded which). These receptors all stem from a man aged 35 to 55 with acute COVID-19.

The rearrangement joins TRBV18 to TRBJ2-7; no definite D call. In germline, CDR1 is KGHSH, CDR2 LQKENI. The CDR3 loop spans 13 amino acids. V shed 2 bases and J shed 6 bases, with 11 bases lying between them. The CDR3 loop is CASSPGSTTEQYF. The CDR3 nucleotides read TGTGCCAGCTCACCAGGGTCCACTACCGAGCAGTACTTC.

V usage is TRBV24-1 and J usage is TRBJ1-2; 8 positions agree with TRBD1. The CDR3 sequence is 16 residues long. Trimming at V came to 1 base and at J to 8 bases, leaving 11 bases not matched to a gene. Germline values: CDR1 KGHDR, CDR2 SFDVKD. The CDR3 DNA reads TGTGCCACCAGTGATTTAGGTGCCAGGGGGCACGACGGCTACACCTTC. This sequence encodes CATSDLGARGHDGYTF.

CDR3 residues: CASRTRGQGIPDTQYF. DNA for the CDR3: TGTGCCAGTAGAACCAGGGGACAGGGGATCCCAGATACGCAGTATTTT. This chain joins TRBV19 and TRBJ2-3; 10 bases agree with TRBD1. CDR1 is LNHDA and CDR2 is SQIVND in the germline V gene (reference sequence). CDR3 length equals 16 residues. Unmatched junction bases numbered 10, after V lost 6 bases and J lost 4 bases.

This CDR3 reads CASSSSRGSRSSYNEQFF. The DNA for the CDR3 is TGTGCCAGTAGTTCGTCGCGCGGTAGCCGGAGCTCCTACAATGAGCAGTTCTTC. The V call is TRBV19, the J call TRBJ2-1; D remains ambiguous. The germline gives CDR1 LNHDA, CDR2 SQIVND (reference sequence). The CDR3 extends over 18 amino acids. Deletions cut 5 bases from V and 0 bases from J, with 20 bases between. The full variable domain, its missing parts supplied by reference TRBV19 and TRBJ2-1, is DGGITQSPKYLFRKEGQNVTLSCEQNLNHDAMYWYRQDPGQGLRLIYYSQIVNDFQKGDIAEGYSVSREKKESFPLTVTSAQKNPTAFYLCASSSSRGSRSSYNEQFFGPGTRLTVL.

The chain has TRBV10-3 and TRBJ2-7; D possibly corresponds to TRBD2 (6 bases). The V end was cut by 11 bases, the J end by 5 bases, with 19 bases between. The CDR3 sequence is 13 residues long. Germline CDR1 is ENHRY and CDR2 is SYGVKD. The CDR3 sequence: CAAGGWGGDEQYF. The CDR3 DNA sequence: TGTGCCGCCGGAGGGTGGGGAGGCGACGAGCAGTACTTC.

This sequence joins TRBV27 and TRBJ1-6; D remains ambiguous. The CDR3 extends over 18 amino acids. Germline CDR1 MNHEY, CDR2 SMNVEV (reference sequence). V lost 0 bases and J lost 5, with 17 bases in between. The CDR3 DNA is TGTGCCAGCAGTTTATCGGGTCGACTTTCACGGGATAATTCACCCCTCCACTTT. This gives the protein CASSLSGRLSRDNSPLHF.

This clone was detected only a few times. V usage is TRBV6-5 and J usage is TRBJ1-2; D uncertain. Between the trimmed V and J ends, which lost 2 bases and 1 base, there was a span of 5 bases. The CDR3 covers 13 residues. Germline V lookup: CDR1 MNHEY, CDR2 SVGAGI. CDR3 loop: CASSYNSNYGYTF. Here the CDR3 DNA reads TGTGCCAGCAGTTACAACAGTAACTATGGCTACACCTTC.

The chain couples TRBV27 to TRBJ2-1; 8 nucleotides match TRBD2. Germline V gene sequence: CDR1 MNHEY, CDR2 SMNVEV (reference sequence). The V segment lost 3 bases and the J segment 8 bases; nucleotides outside the gene matches: 6. This CDR3 contains 14 residues. The chain's CDR3 is CASSLEREIDEQFF. The CDR3 region has the DNA TGTGCCAGCAGTTTGGAGCGGGAGATCGATGAGCAGTTCTTC.

The rearrangement links TRBV18 to TRBJ1-6; 7 bases match TRBD1. There are 17 residues in the CDR3. CDR1 KGHSH and CDR2 LQKENI come from the germline V gene. The ends lost 3 bases at V and 5 bases at J; junction bases unmatched: 10. The CDR3 DNA follows: TGTGCCAGCTCACCCTCCGGGACAGCGTTGAATAATTCACCCCTCCACTTT. Its translation: CASSPSGTALNNSPLHF.

This chain connects TRBV23-1 to TRBJ2-5, with a tentative D call TRBD2 (6 bases). TRBV23-1 is an ORF; its function is uncertain. CDR3 length: 13 amino acids. Trimming removed 8 bases from V and 0 bases from J, with 10 bases in between. The CDR3 reads CASPGLNQETQYF. The CDR3 DNA reads TGCGCCAGCCCCGGACTAAACCAAGAGACCCAGTACTTC.

The rearrangement uses TRBV6-5 and TRBJ1-3, with D uncertain. With 8 bases removed from V and 3 bases from J, the gap between germline ends came to 11 bases. CDR1 is MNHEY and CDR2 is SVGAGI in the germline V gene. The CDR3 spans 13 residues. DNA for the CDR3: TGTGCCAGCGGAGGTGAAGTTGGAAACACCATATATTTT. Amino acid sequence: CASGGEVGNTIYF.

V and J are TRBV7-8 and TRBJ2-3; 7 bases agree with TRBD1. The CDR3 loop spans 15 amino acids. Germline lookup yields CDR1 SGHVS and CDR2 FQNEAQ. The J segment lost 5 bases and the V segment lost 5 bases, leaving 10 bases of the junction unmatched. The CDR3 loop reads CASSARRGPRDTQYF. The CDR3 coding sequence is TGTGCCAGCAGCGCTAGAAGGGGGCCAAGAGATACGCAGTATTTT.

The chain employs TRBV5-1 and TRBJ2-2; D gene uncertain. V was trimmed by 2 bases and J by 1 base, leaving 3 bases between them. Germline CDR1 and CDR2: SGHRS and YFSETQ. This CDR3 spans 13 amino acids. The CDR3, as DNA: TGCGCCAGCAGCTTTAAGAACACCGGGGAGCTGTTTTTT. It is translated as CASSFKNTGELFF. Combining the CDR3 with reference TRBV5-1 and TRBJ2-2 gives the whole variable domain KAGVTQTPRYLIKTRGQQVTLSCSPISGHRSVSWYQQTPGQGLQFLFEYFSETQRNKGNFPGRFSGRQFSNSRSEMNVSTLELGDSALYLCASSFKNTGELFFGEGSRLTVL.

The V gene is TRBV5-6, the J gene TRBJ1-2, with TRBD1 as a possible D gene (5 bases). Germline V gene lookup returns CDR1 SGHDT and CDR2 YYEEEE. The CDR3 spans 14 residues. The V end was cut by 0 bases, the J end by 4 bases, with 10 bases between. The CDR3 bases are TGTGCCAGCAGCTTGGGTCAGGGCGTCTATGGCTACACCTTC. Protein: CASSLGQGVYGYTF.

V and J are TRBV4-1 and TRBJ1-1; the match to TRBD1 covers 7 bases. Trimming at V came to 4 bases and at J to 2 bases, leaving 7 bases not matched to a gene. This CDR3 spans 15 amino acids. The germline V gene has CDR1 MGHRA and CDR2 YSYEKL. Written as DNA, the CDR3 is TGCGCCAGCAGCCCCGCGCGACAGGGTAACACTGAAGCTTTCTTT. Translating it yields CASSPARQGNTEAFF.

CDR3 bases: TGCGCCAGCCGGGAGGGGGGGAGCTCCTACGAGCAGTACTTC. The encoded protein is CASREGGSSYEQYF. The gene calls are TRBV5-1 and TRBJ2-7, with 8 bases identical to TRBD2. Germline loops: CDR1 SGHRS, CDR2 YFSETQ. The CDR3 is 14 residues long. The V gene end was trimmed by 7 bases and the J gene end by 0 bases; junction bases not matched to a gene: 6.

The rearrangement uses TRBV11-2 and TRBJ2-7; D perhaps matches TRBD1 (5 bases). The germline V gene encodes CDR1 SGHAT and CDR2 FQNNGV. The CDR3 sequence is 14 residues long. With 5 bases removed from V and 3 bases from J, the gap between germline ends came to 14 bases. The CDR3 loop is CASSRFDTGYEQYF. The CDR3 DNA reads TGTGCCAGCAGCCGATTCGACACAGGCTACGAGCAGTACTTC.

The gene calls are TRBV21-1 and TRBJ1-5; the table's D call, TRBD1, was not checked against the DNA. TRBV21-1 is termed a pseudogene. The CDR3 contains 16 residues. Written as DNA, the CDR3 is TGTGCCAGCAGCAGGGGACCTTTTCCACAGGGCAAGCCCCAGCATTTT. It encodes CASSRGPFPQGKPQHF.

This clone was counted a single time. The chain links TRBV5-1 to TRBJ2-7; 9 nucleotides match TRBD2. Germline loops: CDR1 SGHRS, CDR2 YFSETQ. V shed 2 bases, J shed 5 bases, and the junction held 8 bases outside the gene matches. The CDR3 loop spans 15 amino acids. CDR3: CASSFGAGGGNEQYF. CDR3 bases: TGCGCCAGCAGCTTTGGTGCGGGAGGGGGAAACGAGCAGTACTTC. Full variable domain (missing parts from reference TRBV5-1 and TRBJ2-7): KAGVTQTPRYLIKTRGQQVTLSCSPISGHRSVSWYQQTPGQGLQFLFEYFSETQRNKGNFPGRFSGRQFSNSRSEMNVSTLELGDSALYLCASSFGAGGGNEQYFGPGTRLTVT.

The chain is built from TRBV19 and TRBJ2-2; TRBD1 matches 12 bases. V dropped 6 bases and J dropped 6; count of bases not matched to a gene: 5. This CDR3 is 15 amino acids long. Per germline, CDR1 LNHDA and CDR2 SQIVND (reference sequence). CDR3 residues: CASRSGTGGSGELFF. The CDR3 DNA sequence: TGTGCCAGTAGGTCCGGGACAGGGGGCTCCGGGGAGCTGTTTTTT.

The chain carries TRBV7-2 and TRBJ2-7; maybe TRBD2 (6 bases). This CDR3 is built from 14 residues. The ends were cut back, 5 bases at V and 1 base at J, with 12 bases in the middle. Germline CDR1 and CDR2: SGHTA and FQGNSA. CDR3: CASSGAGASYEQYF. CDR3 bases: TGTGCCAGCAGCGGAGCGGGTGCATCCTACGAGCAGTACTTC. The whole variable domain, filled in from reference TRBV7-2 and TRBJ2-7, reads GAGVSQSPSNKVTEKGKDVELRCDPISGHTALYWYRQSLGQGLEFLIYFQGNSAPDKSGLPSDRFSAERTGGSVSTLTIQRTQQEDSAVYLCASSGAGASYEQYFGPGTRLTVT.

V usage is TRBV5-1 and J usage is TRBJ2-1, with D maybe TRBD2 (5 bases). Germline V gene data show CDR1 as SGHRS and CDR2 as YFSETQ. Deletions cut 3 bases from V and 5 bases from J, with 12 bases between. The CDR3 extends over 14 amino acids. This chain's CDR3 is CASSWIGINNEQFF. Written as DNA, the CDR3 is TGCGCCAGCAGCTGGATCGGGATAAACAATGAGCAGTTCTTC.

The rearrangement uses TRBV27 and TRBJ1-2, with 7 bases aligning to TRBD1. CDR3 length equals 14 residues. J was trimmed by 7 bases and V by 6 bases; bases with no gene match: 11. Germline loops: CDR1 MNHEY, CDR2 SMNVEV (reference sequence). The CDR3 spells CASSHLEGAGGYTF. The CDR3, as DNA: TGTGCCAGCAGCCACCTTGAGGGGGCGGGTGGCTACACCTTC.

This clone was recorded a few times. The rearrangement uses TRBV5-4 and TRBJ2-3, with 8 positions matching TRBD1. This CDR3 spans 15 amino acids. From germline, CDR1 is SGHNT and CDR2 YYREEE (reference sequence). V dropped 4 bases and J dropped 1; count of bases not matched to a gene: 5. For the CDR3, the DNA is TGTGCCAGCAGCAAGGGGGGACAGGGCACAGATACGCAGTATTTT. It encodes CASSKGGQGTDTQYF.

V is TRBV3-1 (or the pseudogene TRBV3-2) and J is TRBJ1-6, with D maybe TRBD1 (5 bases). The CDR3 length is 16 residues. With 3 bases removed from V and 0 bases from J, the gap between germline ends came to 9 bases. CDR1 and CDR2 (germline): LGHDT, YNNKEL (reference sequence). CDR3 DNA sequence: TGTGCCAGCAGCCATAATCAGGGCTCCTATAATTCACCCCTCCACTTT. Amino acid sequence: CASSHNQGSYNSPLHF.

The CDR3 sequence is CASSLGRYYGYTF. The CDR3 bases are TGTGCCAGCAGTTTGGGCAGGTACTATGGCTACACCTTC. J is TRBJ1-2 and V is TRBV27; D unclear. The CDR3 runs 13 residues. The V gene lost 3 bases and the J gene lost 3 bases, with 8 bases spanning the gap. In germline, CDR1 is MNHEY, CDR2 SMNVEV (reference sequence).

Written as DNA, the CDR3 is TGCGCCAGCAGCCAAGGGACAGGCCCAGCCTACGAGCAGTACTTC. Translated, it gives CASSQGTGPAYEQYF. The V gene is TRBV4-3, the J gene TRBJ2-7; 7 positions match TRBD1. CDR1 is LGHNA, CDR2 YSLEER, per germline. The V segment lost 1 base and the J segment 2 bases; nucleotides outside the gene matches: 5. The CDR3 has 15 residues.